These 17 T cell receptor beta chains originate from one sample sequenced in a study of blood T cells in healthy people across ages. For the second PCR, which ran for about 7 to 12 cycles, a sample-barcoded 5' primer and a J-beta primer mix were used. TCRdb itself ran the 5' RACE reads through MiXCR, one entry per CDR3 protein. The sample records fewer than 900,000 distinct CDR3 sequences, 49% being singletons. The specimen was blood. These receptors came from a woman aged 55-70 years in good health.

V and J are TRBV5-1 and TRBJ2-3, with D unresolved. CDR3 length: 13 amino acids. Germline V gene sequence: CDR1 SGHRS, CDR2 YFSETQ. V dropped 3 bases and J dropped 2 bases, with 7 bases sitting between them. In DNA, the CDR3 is TGCGCCAGCAGCTCCCCAGACACAGATACGCAGTATTTT. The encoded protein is CASSSPDTDTQYF.

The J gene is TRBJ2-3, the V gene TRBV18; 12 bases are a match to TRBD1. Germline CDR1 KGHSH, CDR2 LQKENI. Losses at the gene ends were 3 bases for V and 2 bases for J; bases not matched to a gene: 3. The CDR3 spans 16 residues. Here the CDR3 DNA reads TGTGCCAGCTCACCTGGGACAGGGGGCATCACAGATACGCAGTATTTT. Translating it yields CASSPGTGGITDTQYF.

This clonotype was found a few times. The chain's CDR3 is CSVERDSGLNTEAFF. In nucleotides, the CDR3 is TGCAGCGTTGAGAGGGACAGCGGTTTGAACACTGAAGCTTTCTTT. The rearrangement joins TRBV29-1 to TRBJ1-1; TRBD1 aligns across 7 bases. J lost 0 bases, V lost 3 bases, and 7 bases had no gene match. The CDR3 sequence is 15 residues long. Germline V lookup: CDR1 SQVTM, CDR2 ANQGSEA.

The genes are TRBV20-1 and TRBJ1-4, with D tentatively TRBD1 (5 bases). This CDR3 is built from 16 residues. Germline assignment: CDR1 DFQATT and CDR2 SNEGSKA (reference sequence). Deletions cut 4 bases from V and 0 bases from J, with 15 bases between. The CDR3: CSATGLSGATNEKLFF. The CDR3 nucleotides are TGCAGTGCTACGGGACTTTCGGGTGCAACTAATGAAAAACTGTTTTTT.

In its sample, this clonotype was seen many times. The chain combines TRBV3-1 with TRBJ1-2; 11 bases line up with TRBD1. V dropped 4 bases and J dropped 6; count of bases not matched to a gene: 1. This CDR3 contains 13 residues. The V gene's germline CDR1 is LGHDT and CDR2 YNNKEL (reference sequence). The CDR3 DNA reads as TGTGCCAGCAGCCGGACAGGGGGCGATGGCTACACCTTC. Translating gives CASSRTGGDGYTF.

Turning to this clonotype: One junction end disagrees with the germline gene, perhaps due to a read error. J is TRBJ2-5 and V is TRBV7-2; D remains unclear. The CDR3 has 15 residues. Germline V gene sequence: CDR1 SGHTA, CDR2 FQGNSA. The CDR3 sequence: CASTPKSVGQKTQYF. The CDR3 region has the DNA TGTGCCAGCACCCCAAAGAGCGTCGGCCAAAAGACCCAGTACTTC. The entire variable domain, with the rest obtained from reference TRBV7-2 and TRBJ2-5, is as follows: GAGVSQSPSNKVTEKGKDVELRCDPISGHTALYWYRQSLGQGLEFLIYFQGNSAPDKSGLPSDRFSAERTGGSVSTLTIQRTQQEDSAVYLCASTPKSVGQKTQYFGPGTRLLVL.

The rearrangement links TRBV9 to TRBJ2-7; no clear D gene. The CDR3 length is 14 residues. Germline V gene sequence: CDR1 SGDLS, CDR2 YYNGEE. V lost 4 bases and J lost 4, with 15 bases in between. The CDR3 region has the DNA TGTGCCAGCAGCCCCGGGTGGAAGGAATACGAGCAGTACTTC. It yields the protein CASSPGWKEYEQYF.

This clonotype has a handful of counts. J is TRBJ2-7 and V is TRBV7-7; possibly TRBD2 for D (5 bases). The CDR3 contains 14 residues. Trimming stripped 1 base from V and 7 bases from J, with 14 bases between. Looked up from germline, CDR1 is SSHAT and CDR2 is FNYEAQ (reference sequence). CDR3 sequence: CASSLEASNNEQYF. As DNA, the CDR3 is TGTGCCAGCAGCTTAGAGGCTAGCAACAATGAGCAGTACTTC.

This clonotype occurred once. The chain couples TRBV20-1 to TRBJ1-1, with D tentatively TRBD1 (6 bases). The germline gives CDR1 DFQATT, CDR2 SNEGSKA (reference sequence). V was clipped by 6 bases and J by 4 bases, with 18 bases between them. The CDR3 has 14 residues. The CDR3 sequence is CSAPDRQGSTEAFF. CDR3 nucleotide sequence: TGCAGTGCGCCAGACCGGCAGGGGAGCACTGAAGCTTTCTTT.

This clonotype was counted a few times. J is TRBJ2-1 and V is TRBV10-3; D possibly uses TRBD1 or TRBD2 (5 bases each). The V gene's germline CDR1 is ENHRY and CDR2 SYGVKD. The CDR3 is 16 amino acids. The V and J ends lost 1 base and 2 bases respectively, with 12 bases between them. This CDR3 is CAISECRDQTYNEQFF. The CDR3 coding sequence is TGTGCCATCAGTGAGTGCCGGGACCAGACCTACAATGAGCAGTTCTTC.

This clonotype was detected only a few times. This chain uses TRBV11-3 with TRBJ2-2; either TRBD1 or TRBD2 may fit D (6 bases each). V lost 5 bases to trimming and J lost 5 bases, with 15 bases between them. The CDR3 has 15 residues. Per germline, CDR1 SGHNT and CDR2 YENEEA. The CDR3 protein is CASSQEGGGTGELFF. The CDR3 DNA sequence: TGTGCCAGCAGCCAGGAGGGGGGAGGAACCGGGGAGCTGTTTTTT.

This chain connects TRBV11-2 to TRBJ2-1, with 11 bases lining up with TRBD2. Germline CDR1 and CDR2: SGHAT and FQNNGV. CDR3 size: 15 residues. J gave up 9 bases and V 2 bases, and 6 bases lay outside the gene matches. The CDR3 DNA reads TGTGCCAGCAGCTTAAGTAGCGGGGGGGCAGGTGAGCAGTTCTTC. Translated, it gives CASSLSSGGAGEQFF.

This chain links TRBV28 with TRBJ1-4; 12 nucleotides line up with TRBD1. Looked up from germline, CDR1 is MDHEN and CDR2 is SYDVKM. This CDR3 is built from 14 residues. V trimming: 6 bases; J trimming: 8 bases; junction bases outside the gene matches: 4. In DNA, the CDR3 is TGTGCCAGCAGGGGGACAGGGGGCGCGGAAAAACTGTTTTTT. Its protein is CASRGTGGAEKLFF. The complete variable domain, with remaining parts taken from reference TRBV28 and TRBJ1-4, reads DVKVTQSSRYLVKRTGEKVFLECVQDMDHENMFWYRQDPGLGLRLIYFSYDVKMKEKGDIPEGYSVSREKKERFSLILESASTNQTSMYLCASRGTGGAEKLFFGSGTQLSVL.

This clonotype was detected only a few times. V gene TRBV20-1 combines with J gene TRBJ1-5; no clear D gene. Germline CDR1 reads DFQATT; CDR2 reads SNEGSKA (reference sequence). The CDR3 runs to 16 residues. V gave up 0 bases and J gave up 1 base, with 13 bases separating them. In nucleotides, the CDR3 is TGCAGTGCTAGAGATGGTGGGGTGTCAAGCAATCAGCCCCAGCATTTT. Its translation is CSARDGGVSSNQPQHF.

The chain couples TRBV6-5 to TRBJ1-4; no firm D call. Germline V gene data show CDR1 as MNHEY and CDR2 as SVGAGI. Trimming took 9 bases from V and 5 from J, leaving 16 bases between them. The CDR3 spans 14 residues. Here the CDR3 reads CASRRLGPNEKLFF. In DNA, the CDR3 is TGTGCCAGTCGACGGCTGGGCCCCAATGAAAAACTGTTTTTT.

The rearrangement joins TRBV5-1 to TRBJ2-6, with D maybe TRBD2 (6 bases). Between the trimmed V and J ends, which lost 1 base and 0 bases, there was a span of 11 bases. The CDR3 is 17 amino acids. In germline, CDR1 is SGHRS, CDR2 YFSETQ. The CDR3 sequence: CASSLWEVVSGANVLTF. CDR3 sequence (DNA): TGCGCCAGCAGCTTGTGGGAGGTGGTCTCTGGGGCCAACGTCCTGACTTTC.

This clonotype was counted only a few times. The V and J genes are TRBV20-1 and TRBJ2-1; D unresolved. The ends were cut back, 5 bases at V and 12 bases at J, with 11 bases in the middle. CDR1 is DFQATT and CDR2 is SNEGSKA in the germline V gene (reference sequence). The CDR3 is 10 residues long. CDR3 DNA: TGCAGTGCTCCACGGGTGGGGCAGTTCTTC. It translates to CSAPRVGQFF.